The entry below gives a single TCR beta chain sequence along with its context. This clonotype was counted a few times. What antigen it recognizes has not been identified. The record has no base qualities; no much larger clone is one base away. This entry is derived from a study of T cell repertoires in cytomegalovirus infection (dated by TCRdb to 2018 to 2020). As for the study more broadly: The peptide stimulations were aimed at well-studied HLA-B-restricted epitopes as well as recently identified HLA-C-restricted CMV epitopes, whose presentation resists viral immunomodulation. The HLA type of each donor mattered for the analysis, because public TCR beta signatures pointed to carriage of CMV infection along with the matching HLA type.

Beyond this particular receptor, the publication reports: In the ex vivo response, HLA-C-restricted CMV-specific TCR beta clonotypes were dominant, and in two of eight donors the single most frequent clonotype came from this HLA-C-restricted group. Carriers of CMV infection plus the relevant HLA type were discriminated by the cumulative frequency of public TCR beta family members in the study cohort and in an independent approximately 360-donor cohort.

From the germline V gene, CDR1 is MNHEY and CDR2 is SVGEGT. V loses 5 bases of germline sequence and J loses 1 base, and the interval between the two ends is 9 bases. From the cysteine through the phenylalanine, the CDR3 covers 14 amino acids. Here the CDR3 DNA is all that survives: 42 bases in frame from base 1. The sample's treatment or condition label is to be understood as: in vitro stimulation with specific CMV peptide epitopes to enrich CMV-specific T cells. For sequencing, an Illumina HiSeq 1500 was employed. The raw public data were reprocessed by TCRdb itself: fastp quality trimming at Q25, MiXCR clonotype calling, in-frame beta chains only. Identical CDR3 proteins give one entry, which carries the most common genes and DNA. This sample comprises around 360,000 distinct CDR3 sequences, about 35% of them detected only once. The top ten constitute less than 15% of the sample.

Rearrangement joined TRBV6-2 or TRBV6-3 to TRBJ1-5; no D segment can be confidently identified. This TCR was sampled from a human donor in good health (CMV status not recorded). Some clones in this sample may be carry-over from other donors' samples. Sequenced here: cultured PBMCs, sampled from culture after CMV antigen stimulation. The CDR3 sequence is CASSQSGSNQPQHF. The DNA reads TGTGCCAGCAGTCAGTCGGGGAGCAATCAGCCCCAGCATTTT.